What follows are 23 T cell receptor beta chains derived from one specimen sequenced in a study of T cell responses to AZD1222 COVID-19 vaccine (dated by TCRdb to the early 2020s). Library preparation used the immunoSEQ multiplex PCR assay. Sourced from immuneACCESS, this table was stored by TCRdb with only in-frame sequences that have V and J called. A share of the clones is absent; for the studies checked, an unresolved V gene accounts for under half, and the remainder has no known explanation. For this sample the table gives about 120,000 clones, of which roughly 88% were detected only once. The ten largest clones capture over 8.5% of the sample. This specimen's time point label, interpreted: baseline before first vaccination. This specimen consisted of peripheral blood, obtained on day 0 of AZD1222 vaccination. The origin of the receptors is an adult in good health.

The rearrangement uses TRBV2 and TRBJ2-7, with D uncertain. This CDR3 is built from 12 residues. V lost 4 bases, J lost 7 bases, and 11 bases lay in between. Germline V lookup: CDR1 SNHLY, CDR2 FYNNEI. CDR3 sequence reads: CASSAQFREQYF. The CDR3 DNA is TGTGCCAGCAGTGCCCAATTCAGGGAGCAGTACTTC.

The genes are TRBV29-1 and TRBJ2-3, with D tentatively TRBD2 (6 bases). Looked up from germline, CDR1 is SQVTM and CDR2 is ANQGSEA. The V end lost 6 bases, the J end lost 0 bases, and 13 bases lay between the germline ends. The CDR3 totals 14 residues. The CDR3 region has the DNA TGCAGCGTGATAGCGGCCTACAGCACAGATACGCAGTATTTT. Protein product: CSVIAAYSTDTQYF.

This clone was observed a single time. The chain is built from TRBV7-3 and TRBJ2-3; no firm D call. The germline V gene has CDR1 SGHTA and CDR2 FQGTGA. The CDR3 is 14 residues long. V gave up 5 bases and J gave up 4 bases, with 13 bases separating them. CDR3 residues: CASSISASPDTQYF. The DNA for the CDR3 is TGTGCCAGCAGCATAAGCGCTTCCCCAGATACGCAGTATTTT. The full variable domain, completed using reference TRBV7-3 and TRBJ2-3, is GAGVSQTPSNKVTEKGKYVELRCDPISGHTALYWYRQSLGQGPEFLIYFQGTGAADDSGLPNDRFFAVRPEGSVSTLKIQRTERGDSAVYLCASSISASPDTQYFGPGTRLTVL.

The gene calls are TRBV19 and TRBJ1-1; tentative D call: TRBD1 (5 bases). The CDR3 loop spans 14 amino acids. V dropped 1 base and J dropped 5 bases, with 11 bases sitting between them. The germline V gene encodes CDR1 LNHDA and CDR2 SQIVND (reference sequence). The CDR3 nucleotides are TGTGCCAGTAGTATAGGGGATGGGGGGACTGAAGCTTTCTTT. Amino acid sequence: CASSIGDGGTEAFF.

This clone was counted only a few times. The gene calls are TRBV5-1 and TRBJ2-1; no definite D call. Trimming removed 0 bases from V and 4 bases from J, with 5 bases in between. The CDR3 consists of 13 residues. Germline-derived CDR1 and CDR2 are SGHRS and YFSETQ. CDR3 DNA sequence: TGCGCCAGCAGCTTGGTCCAATACAATGAGCAGTTCTTC. Protein product: CASSLVQYNEQFF.

The chain joins TRBV12-5 to TRBJ2-7, with D unclear. Germline CDR1 and CDR2: LGHNT and FRNRAP. The CDR3 sequence is 12 residues long. Trimming pared 7 bases from V and 4 bases from J, leaving 11 bases between. CDR3 DNA: TGTGCTAGTGCTGGGGATACTTACGAGCAGTACTTC. It yields the protein CASAGDTYEQYF.

The V call is TRBV6-5, the J call TRBJ2-1; no definite D call. The ends were cut back, 0 bases at V and 7 bases at J, with 16 bases in the middle. The germline gives CDR1 MNHEY, CDR2 SVGAGI. There are 16 residues in the CDR3. CDR3 in DNA: TGTGCCAGCAGTTACTCGGGGTCCGGATTGAGAAATGAGCAGTTCTTC. Protein sequence: CASSYSGSGLRNEQFF.

This chain uses TRBV6-2 or TRBV6-3 with TRBJ2-3; the D gene could be TRBD1 or TRBD2 (5 bases each). Germline V CDR1 and CDR2: MNHEY, SVGEGT. V lost 8 bases, J lost 4 bases, and 16 bases lay in between. The CDR3 extends over 14 amino acids. CDR3 loop: CASRLEGRADTQYF. The CDR3 region has the DNA TGTGCCAGCCGTTTAGAGGGGCGGGCAGATACGCAGTATTTT.

This clone was seen just once. The rearrangement links TRBV7-2 to TRBJ2-7; 8 bases are shared with TRBD1. The ends lost 5 bases at V and 4 bases at J; junction bases unmatched: 10. This CDR3 is built from 15 residues. Per the germline V gene, CDR1 is SGHTA and CDR2 is FQGNSA. For the CDR3, the DNA is TGTGCCAGCAGCCCTCGGACAGGGCGAAGTTACGAGCAGTACTTC. This translates into CASSPRTGRSYEQYF.

The chain links TRBV6-5 to TRBJ1-2; 8 nucleotides line up with TRBD1. Trimming at V came to 6 bases and at J to 5 bases, leaving 5 bases not matched to a gene. Germline V lookup: CDR1 MNHEY, CDR2 SVGAGI. CDR3 length equals 13 residues. CDR3 loop: CASSSQGDYGYTF. CDR3 sequence (DNA): TGTGCCAGCAGCTCACAGGGGGATTATGGCTACACCTTC.

The rearrangement joins TRBV15 to TRBJ2-4; no definite D call. Germline CDR1 is LNHNV and CDR2 is YYDKDF (reference sequence). Trimming took 0 bases from V and 2 from J, leaving 14 bases between them. The CDR3 consists of 17 residues. CDR3 amino acids: CATSRDPLTLTKNIQYF. For the CDR3, the DNA is TGTGCCACCAGCAGAGATCCACTTACCCTAACCAAAAACATTCAGTACTTC.

This rearrangement joins TRBV12-5 to TRBJ2-2; D gene unclear. Germline V CDR1 and CDR2: LGHNT, FRNRAP. Trimming cost V 5 bases and J 4 bases, with 5 bases left between them. The CDR3 contains 12 residues. This CDR3 is CASGPFTGELFF. The CDR3 nucleotides are TGTGCTAGTGGTCCCTTCACCGGGGAGCTGTTTTTT.

The chain couples TRBV7-2 to TRBJ1-1, with TRBD1 matching 8 bases. The V and J ends lost 5 bases and 7 bases, in that order; junction bases with no gene match: 9. The CDR3 is 14 amino acids. The germline V gene has CDR1 SGHTA and CDR2 FQGNSA. The CDR3 bases are TGTGCCAGCAGCCCCGGACAGGGCTGGCGTGAAGCTTTCTTT. Its translation: CASSPGQGWREAFF.

This rearrangement joins TRBV28 to TRBJ1-5, with unresolved D. The CDR3 contains 15 residues. Between the trimmed V and J ends, which lost 3 bases and 0 bases, there was a span of 9 bases. Germline V gene sequence: CDR1 MDHEN, CDR2 SYDVKM. The CDR3 reads CASSFPGYSNQPQHF. CDR3 sequence (DNA): TGTGCCAGCAGTTTCCCCGGGTATAGCAATCAGCCCCAGCATTTT.

The genes are TRBV7-6 and TRBJ2-7; D remains ambiguous. Germline V CDR1 and CDR2: SGHVS, FNYEAQ. The CDR3 is 9 amino acids. Trimming left V 11 bases short and J 2 bases short, with 4 bases between. The CDR3, as DNA: TGTGCCGTCCCCTACGAGCAGTACTTC. As protein: CAVPYEQYF.

The rearrangement uses TRBV6-5 and TRBJ1-2; D gene uncertain. Germline lookup yields CDR1 MNHEY and CDR2 SVGAGI. This CDR3 has 13 amino acids. Trimming removed 7 bases at V and 5 bases at J, with 14 bases between. CDR3 loop: CASTLNPGYGYTF. In nucleotides, the CDR3 is TGTGCCAGCACCCTAAACCCCGGGTATGGCTACACCTTC.

V gene TRBV7-8 combines with J gene TRBJ2-1, with 7 positions matching TRBD2. The J segment lost 8 bases and the V segment lost 5 bases, leaving 9 bases of the junction unmatched. Germline V gene lookup returns CDR1 SGHVS and CDR2 FQNEAQ. The CDR3 extends over 14 amino acids. The CDR3 region has the DNA TGTGCCAGCAGCCCCGGGACTAAATACGATGAGCAGTTCTTC. This gives the protein CASSPGTKYDEQFF.

The chain carries TRBV6-2 or TRBV6-3 and TRBJ2-3, with 8 bases lining up with TRBD2. The CDR3 has 15 residues. V shed 2 bases and J 4 bases; nucleotides not matched to a gene: 5. Germline CDR1 is MNHEY and CDR2 is SVGEGT. Here the CDR3 reads CASSYEREKADTQYF. The DNA of the CDR3 is TGTGCCAGCAGTTACGAGCGGGAGAAAGCAGATACGCAGTATTTT.

This chain connects TRBV28 to TRBJ2-7; D possibly corresponds to TRBD1 (5 bases). The CDR3 extends over 12 amino acids. Germline loops: CDR1 MDHEN, CDR2 SYDVKM. V was cut by 5 bases and J by 4 bases, with 9 bases left in between. DNA for the CDR3: TGTGCCAGCAGTGGGCAGGGATACGAGCAGTACTTC. Translating gives CASSGQGYEQYF.

V and J are TRBV6-5 and TRBJ1-1; 10 positions agree with TRBD1. The V gene's germline CDR1 is MNHEY and CDR2 SVGAGI. V gave up 5 bases and J gave up 4 bases; unmatched junction bases: 1. The CDR3 is made up of 13 amino acids. In nucleotides, the CDR3 is TGTGCCAGCAGTCGGACAGGGGGCACTGAAGCTTTCTTT. It encodes CASSRTGGTEAFF.

The rearrangement links TRBV3-1 (or the pseudogene TRBV3-2) to TRBJ1-5; D unresolved. With 2 bases removed from V and 4 bases from J, the gap between germline ends came to 9 bases. The CDR3 has 14 residues. The germline gives CDR1 LGHDT, CDR2 YNNKEL (reference sequence). The CDR3 reads CASSQSLGNQPQHF. The CDR3 DNA sequence: TGTGCCAGCAGCCAAAGCTTGGGGAATCAGCCCCAGCATTTT.

The chain has TRBV3-1 (or the pseudogene TRBV3-2) and TRBJ1-2; 9 nucleotides align to TRBD1. From germline, CDR1 is LGHDT and CDR2 YNNKEL (reference sequence). The CDR3 is 15 amino acids. Trimming cost V 4 bases and J 4 bases; bases outside gene matches: 7. The CDR3 nucleotides are TGTGCCAGCAGCCCTCAGACAGGGGGAGGCTATGGCTACACCTTC. Amino acid sequence: CASSPQTGGGYGYTF.

Concerning this clone: The sample has other DNA sequences that encode this CDR3 too. In DNA form, the CDR3 reads TGTGCCAGCAGTTATGGGGGGACGAACACTGAAGCTTTCTTT. It yields the protein CASSYGGTNTEAFF. V usage is TRBV6-2 or TRBV6-3 and J usage is TRBJ1-1, with TRBD1 as a possible D gene (5 bases). Trimming pared 3 bases from V and 1 base from J, leaving 9 bases between. Germline V gene lookup returns CDR1 MNHEY and CDR2 SVGEGT. The CDR3 sequence is 14 residues long.